Presented here are 25 T cell receptor beta chains from one specimen sequenced in a study of T cell repertoires in cytomegalovirus infection. In TCRdb, the reads were re-called with MiXCR into one record per CDR3 protein. The sample holds around 490,000 distinct CDR3 sequences, about a quarter seen once. Source material: PBMCs. The receptors derive from a human donor in good health (CMV status not recorded). Some clones in this sample may be carry-over from other donors' samples.

This clonotype was counted at least ten times. The chain is built from TRBV7-8 and TRBJ2-7; D is uncertain. The V end was cut by 5 bases, the J end by 4 bases, with 9 bases between. Germline values: CDR1 SGHVS, CDR2 FQNEAQ. CDR3 length: 12 amino acids. CDR3 bases: TGTGCCAGCAGCCCCAGTCCGTACGAGCAGTACTTC. It is translated as CASSPSPYEQYF.

J is TRBJ1-1 and V is TRBV6-1; D is possibly TRBD1 (5 bases). CDR1 and CDR2 from the germline V gene are MNHNS and SASEGT. This CDR3 is built from 20 residues. V dropped 2 bases and J dropped 0 bases, with 25 bases sitting between them. CDR3 in amino acids: CASSETGGMSNFGMNTEAFF. The DNA for the CDR3 is TGTGCCAGCAGTGAAACTGGGGGGATGAGCAATTTTGGAATGAACACTGAAGCTTTCTTT.

In this sample, this clonotype turned up a few times. The V gene is TRBV4-2, the J gene TRBJ2-1; 8 nucleotides align to TRBD2. In germline, CDR1 is LGHNA, CDR2 YNFKEQ. With 2 bases clipped from V and 2 bases from J, the junction kept 5 bases outside the gene matches. This CDR3 is built from 16 residues. This CDR3 is CASSQRTGGAYNEQFF. The CDR3 DNA is TGTGCCAGCAGCCAACGTACGGGAGGGGCCTACAATGAGCAGTTCTTC.

This rearrangement joins TRBV10-2 to TRBJ2-1; 10 nucleotides line up with TRBD2. With 2 bases clipped from V and 12 bases from J, the junction kept 4 bases outside the gene matches. The CDR3 loop spans 13 amino acids. Germline CDR1 and CDR2: WSHSY and SAAADI. The CDR3 here is CASSEGLAVRQFF. CDR3 nucleotides: TGCGCCAGCAGTGAGGGACTAGCGGTTAGGCAGTTCTTC.

The table lists this clonotype with a few counts. The CDR3 region is CASSSSARALAGGDEQFF. The CDR3 DNA follows: TGCGCCAGCAGCTCGTCGGCCCGGGCACTAGCGGGGGGAGATGAGCAGTTCTTC. The chain is built from TRBV5-1 and TRBJ2-1, with 12 bases that match TRBD2. CDR1 and CDR2 (germline): SGHRS, YFSETQ. V was pared by 3 bases and J by 8 bases, with 15 bases of the junction left unmatched. The CDR3 runs to 18 residues.

This rearrangement joins TRBV7-6 to TRBJ2-3; maybe TRBD2 (6 bases). The CDR3 runs 16 residues. Trimming shortened V by 1 base and J by 7 bases, and 18 bases separated the two germline ends. CDR1 and CDR2 (germline): SGHVS, FNYEAQ. CDR3 region: CASSLEGLTLSYTQYF. The DNA of the CDR3 is TGTGCCAGCAGCTTAGAGGGACTCACTCTTTCATATACGCAGTATTTT.

The V and J genes are TRBV6-2 or TRBV6-3 and TRBJ2-5; 9 bases match TRBD2. The CDR3 consists of 15 residues. V lost 0 bases to trimming and J lost 5 bases; unmatched junction nucleotides: 4. CDR1 and CDR2 from the germline V gene are MNHEY and SVGEGT. The CDR3 here is CASSYSIGLAETQYF. For the CDR3, the DNA is TGTGCCAGCAGTTACTCGATCGGACTAGCGGAGACCCAGTACTTC.

The chain employs TRBV19 and TRBJ1-6; possible D gene TRBD1, 6 bases. In germline, CDR1 is LNHDA, CDR2 SQIVND (reference sequence). V was cut by 3 bases and J by 10 bases, with 13 bases left in between. The CDR3 runs 14 residues. The CDR3 here is CASSMGRGGSPLHF. The CDR3 nucleotides read TGTGCCAGTAGTATGGGGCGCGGGGGCTCACCCCTCCACTTT.

This clonotype was seen repeatedly, ten times or more. J is TRBJ1-3 and V is TRBV7-2; D remains ambiguous. The length of the CDR3 is 15 residues. Trimming shortened V by 1 base and J by 2 bases, and 9 bases separated the two germline ends. Germline lookup yields CDR1 SGHTA and CDR2 FQGNSA. CDR3 loop: CASSLVRGAGNTIYF. For the CDR3, the DNA is TGTGCCAGCAGCTTAGTCCGCGGGGCTGGAAACACCATATATTTT.

This clonotype was seen at least ten times. This chain links TRBV7-2 with TRBJ1-6; D not certain. This CDR3 is built from 14 residues. The V and J ends lost 0 bases and 5 bases respectively, with 5 bases between them. Germline loops: CDR1 SGHTA, CDR2 FQGNSA. The CDR3 coding sequence is TGTGCCAGCAGCTTAGCAGGGAATAATTCACCCCTCCACTTT. This encodes CASSLAGNNSPLHF.

This clonotype was recorded once. The rearrangement joins TRBV20-1 to TRBJ2-6, with a possible D match to TRBD1 (5 bases). The CDR3 is made up of 15 amino acids. Trimming took 0 bases from V and 4 from J, leaving 10 bases between them. Germline CDR1 and CDR2: DFQATT and SNEGSKA (reference sequence). DNA of the CDR3: TGCAGTGCTAGAGATGAGGACACGGGGGCCAACGTCCTGACTTTC. It is translated as CSARDEDTGANVLTF.

The V call is TRBV27, the J call TRBJ2-3; D is perhaps TRBD1 (5 bases). Germline loops: CDR1 MNHEY, CDR2 SMNVEV (reference sequence). V was pared by 6 bases and J by 7 bases, with 17 bases between. The CDR3 spans 14 residues. Written as DNA, the CDR3 is TGTGCCAGCAGAATTCCTTCAGGGTCGAATACGCAGTATTTT. This encodes CASRIPSGSNTQYF.

This clonotype was counted only a few times. The gene calls are TRBV19 and TRBJ1-6; tentatively, D is TRBD1 (6 bases). Between the trimmed V and J ends, which lost 6 bases and 2 bases, there was a span of 14 bases. The CDR3 runs 16 residues. CDR1 and CDR2 from the germline V gene are LNHDA and SQIVND (reference sequence). The CDR3 reads CASRILQGTYNSPLHF. In nucleotides, the CDR3 is TGTGCCAGTAGGATTCTACAGGGAACCTATAATTCACCCCTCCACTTT.

The chain couples TRBV11-3 to TRBJ1-6; D perhaps matches TRBD1 (5 bases). The CDR3 runs to 18 residues. Germline V gene sequence: CDR1 SGHNT, CDR2 YENEEA. Trimming removed 1 base from V and 9 bases from J, with 22 bases in between. CDR3 loop: CASSLGGRWVRASSPLHF. CDR3 DNA: TGTGCCAGCAGCTTAGGAGGACGCTGGGTCAGGGCGTCTTCACCCCTCCACTTT.

On this clonotype itself: One end of the junction varies from germline; a read error may be responsible. CDR3 bases: TGTACCAGCAGTTACTCTAGCGCCCTCTCCTACAATGAGCAGTTCTTC. Its translation: CTSSYSSALSYNEQFF. The chain uses TRBV6-6 and TRBJ2-1; weak D call: TRBD2 (6 bases). This CDR3 is built from 16 residues. Per the germline V gene, CDR1 is MNHNY and CDR2 is SVGAGI (reference sequence).

This clonotype was observed a handful of times. V is TRBV20-1 and J is TRBJ2-5; 7 positions match TRBD2. From germline, CDR1 is DFQATT and CDR2 SNEGSKA (reference sequence). Germline trimming cut 4 bases from V and 5 bases from J; bases unmatched to any gene: 7. This CDR3 contains 13 residues. The CDR3 is CSATQLARETQYF. The CDR3 nucleotides read TGCAGTGCTACACAACTAGCGCGGGAGACCCAGTACTTC.

The chain couples TRBV28 to TRBJ2-5, with D perhaps assigned TRBD1 or TRBD2 (5 bases each). Germline CDR1 is MDHEN and CDR2 is SYDVKM. Trimming cost V 4 bases and J 5 bases, with 14 bases left between them. The CDR3 is 14 amino acids. Here the CDR3 reads CASSSHPGPETQYF. The CDR3, as DNA: TGTGCCAGCAGTTCCCACCCGGGGCCCGAGACCCAGTACTTC. Using reference TRBV28 and TRBJ2-5 for the parts outside the CDR3, the full variable domain is DVKVTQSSRYLVKRTGEKVFLECVQDMDHENMFWYRQDPGLGLRLIYFSYDVKMKEKGDIPEGYSVSREKKERFSLILESASTNQTSMYLCASSSHPGPETQYFGPGTRLLVL.

This clonotype was counted only a few times. The CDR3 DNA follows: TGTGCCAGTAGTATGGCAGGGGCCCCCGTTTACGAGCAGTACGTC. The encoded protein is CASSMAGAPVYEQYV. The chain joins TRBV19 to TRBJ2-7, with D possibly being TRBD1 (6 bases). This CDR3 spans 15 amino acids. Germline CDR1 LNHDA, CDR2 SQIVND (reference sequence). Trimming pared 3 bases from V and 4 bases from J, leaving 16 bases between.

This chain joins TRBV19 and TRBJ1-5; TRBD1 matches 8 bases. The CDR3 runs to 15 residues. Per the germline V gene, CDR1 is LNHDA and CDR2 is SQIVND (reference sequence). V trimming: 5 bases; J trimming: 6 bases; junction bases outside the gene matches: 9. The CDR3 protein is CASSPDRGLGQPQHF. The CDR3 bases are TGTGCCAGTAGTCCCGACAGGGGTCTAGGTCAGCCCCAGCATTTT. Drawing the rest from reference TRBV19 and TRBJ1-5, the complete variable domain is DGGITQSPKYLFRKEGQNVTLSCEQNLNHDAMYWYRQDPGQGLRLIYYSQIVNDFQKGDIAEGYSVSREKKESFPLTVTSAQKNPTAFYLCASSPDRGLGQPQHFGDGTRLSIL.

This clonotype was seen a handful of times. The V gene is TRBV5-8, the J gene TRBJ1-1; possible D gene TRBD1, 5 bases. CDR1 is SGHTS and CDR2 is YDEGEE in the germline V gene. Trimming took 2 bases from V and 1 from J, leaving 12 bases between them. CDR3 length: 15 residues. This CDR3 is CASSFHRTQNTEAFF. The CDR3 DNA reads as TGTGCCAGCAGCTTCCACAGGACTCAGAACACTGAAGCTTTCTTT.

J is TRBJ1-3 and V is TRBV6-2 or TRBV6-3; perhaps TRBD1 as D (6 bases). Trimming removed 6 bases at V and 0 bases at J, with 12 bases between. Germline CDR1 and CDR2: MNHEY and SVGEGT. CDR3 length: 15 amino acids. CDR3 in DNA: TGTGCCAGCAGATCGGACAGATACTCTGGAAACACCATATATTTT. It codes for CASRSDRYSGNTIYF.

The rearrangement joins TRBV5-1 to TRBJ2-1; weak D call: TRBD2 (6 bases). Trimming took off 6 bases at V and 4 bases at J, with 20 bases between the two ends. Per the germline V gene, CDR1 is SGHRS and CDR2 is YFSETQ. The CDR3 covers 16 residues. The CDR3 DNA is TGCGCCAGCATGTTGGAGGGGCGACTACGTTACAATGAGCAGTTCTTC. Translation gives CASMLEGRLRYNEQFF.

This clonotype was detected many times. This chain links TRBV7-2 with TRBJ1-2, with D maybe TRBD1 (5 bases). The V end was cut by 5 bases, the J end by 1 base, with 14 bases between. The CDR3 spans 15 residues. Germline CDR1 is SGHTA and CDR2 is FQGNSA. The CDR3 coding sequence is TGTGCCAGCAGCGGGCGGTCGGGGGTTAACTATGGCTACACCTTC. Its protein is CASSGRSGVNYGYTF.

The CDR3 coding sequence is TGCGCCAGCAGCCAAACGGCAAGCACAGATACGCAGTATTTT. This gives the protein CASSQTASTDTQYF. This chain joins TRBV4-1 and TRBJ2-3, with no clear D. The CDR3 runs 14 residues. The V end lost 2 bases, the J end lost 0 bases, and 6 bases lay between the germline ends. CDR1 and CDR2 from the germline V gene are MGHRA and YSYEKL.

The gene calls are TRBV6-2 or TRBV6-3 and TRBJ1-2; possibly TRBD1 for D (5 bases). The CDR3 loop spans 14 amino acids. V gave up 2 bases and J gave up 6 bases, with 13 bases separating them. CDR1 and CDR2 from the germline V gene are MNHEY and SVGEGT. CDR3 protein: CASSYGQRMDGYTF. CDR3 nucleotides: TGTGCCAGCAGTTACGGACAACGAATGGATGGCTACACCTTC.